The present TCR beta chain was sequenced within a study of CD8 T cells in ankylosing spondylitis. Whole-study findings and limits: As for the disease-linked clones, they showed a CD8+ phenotype and occurred at relatively low frequencies in peripheral blood. In the blood and synovial fluid of reactive arthritis, some motif variants had been previously reported. Reported data indicate significant enrichment of disease-linked clones within matched ankylosing spondylitis synovial fluid.

The J segment lost 5 bases and the V segment lost 10 bases, leaving 2 bases of the junction unmatched. This CDR3 is built from 12 residues. Germline V gene data show CDR1 as SGHTA and CDR2 as FQGTGA. Library preparation for TCR beta used quantitative 5'-RACE with molecular barcodes. One entry per CDR3 protein results from TCRdb running MiXCR on the 5' RACE reads. The sample contains some 87,000 distinct CDR3 sequences, about 9% of which appear only once. This clonotype showed up just a few times. Its antigen is unknown. This sequence originates from a male donor with ankylosing spondylitis or in good health (not recorded which). The chain carries TRBV7-3 and TRBJ2-1, with 10 nucleotides matching TRBD2. The sequenced sample consisted of blood, either unsorted or a sorted T cell fraction (not recorded which). CDR3 residues: CATSGGNNEQFF. CDR3 DNA sequence: TGTGCCACTAGCGGGGGTAACAATGAGCAGTTCTTC.